This entry is about one TCR beta chain. Its antigen is as yet unknown. Vbeta (60) and Jbeta (13) primers were used in the PCR. Using immunoSEQ multiplex PCR, the repertoire was profiled, and TCRdb retains in-frame clones only, with some absent. The table lists about 190,000 clones, 85% to 90% of them singletons, with 1% to 1.5% in the top ten. This entry is derived from a study of cytomegalovirus exposure and HLA in healthy donors. Findings of the study overall: Listed as cytomegalovirus-associated were 164 TCR beta chains.

The CDR3 is 15 residues long. V was trimmed by 3 bases and J by 0 bases, leaving 7 bases between them. Germline CDR1 and CDR2: SGHDT and YYEEEE. This clonotype was obtained from a young man in good health and CMV-seronegative. The sample taken for sequencing was PBMCs. The chain combines TRBV5-6 with TRBJ2-6; D is undetermined. The CDR3 nucleotides read TGTGCCAGCAGCTCCAGTAACTCTGGGGCCAACGTCCTGACTTTC. Translating it yields CASSSSNSGANVLTF.